This paragraph reports one TCR beta chain. These data are taken from a study of technical replicates of blood from several donors. Some clones are missing from TCRdb's copy, which holds only in-frame ones; the method was immunoSEQ multiplex PCR. The data hold over 65,000 clones, with 95% to 97% observed a single time. This CDR3 spans 13 amino acids. Germline CDR1 is SGHNT and CDR2 is YENEEA. Trimming took 5 bases from V and 5 from J, leaving 10 bases between them. Sequenced material: T cells isolated from PBMCs. The TCR originated in a human donor in good health. The chain uses TRBV11-3 and TRBJ2-4; possible D gene TRBD1, 5 bases. This CDR3 reads CASSRVRENIQYF. The DNA for the CDR3 is TGTGCCAGCAGCCGTGTCAGGGAAAACATTCAGTACTTC.